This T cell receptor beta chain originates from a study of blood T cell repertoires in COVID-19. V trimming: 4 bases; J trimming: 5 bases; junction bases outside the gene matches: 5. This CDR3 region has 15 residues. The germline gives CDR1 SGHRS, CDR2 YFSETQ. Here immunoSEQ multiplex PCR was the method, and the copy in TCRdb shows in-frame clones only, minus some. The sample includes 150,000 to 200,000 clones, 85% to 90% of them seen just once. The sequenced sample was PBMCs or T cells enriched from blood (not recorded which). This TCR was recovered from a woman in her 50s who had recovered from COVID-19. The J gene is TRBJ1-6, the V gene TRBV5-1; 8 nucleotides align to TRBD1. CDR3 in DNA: TGCGCCAGCAGCGCGGGACAGGTGAATAATTCACCCCTCCACTTT. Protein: CASSAGQVNNSPLHF.